The 30 T cell receptor beta chains in this list originate from one sample, sequenced in a study of T cells in Graves' hyperthyroidism and ophthalmopathy. RNA transcripts gave rise to amplified TCR beta CDR3 regions. Initially, a first-round RT-PCR of the TCR CDR3 employed the HTBI primer set. In TCRdb, the multiplex PCR reads were re-called with MiXCR into one record per CDR3 protein. The table records approximately 740,000 distinct CDR3 sequences, about 14% of them present only once. Material for sequencing was blood. Receptor source: a woman in her late teens or twenties with Graves' hyperthyroidism.

This clonotype has at least ten counts. CDR3 sequence (DNA): TGTGCCAGCGAAACTAGGACCAGCTATGGCTACACCTTC. Its translation is CASETRTSYGYTF. V gene TRBV2 combines with J gene TRBJ1-2; no definite D call. Deletions cut 8 bases from V and 4 bases from J, with 14 bases between. Germline V CDR1 and CDR2: SNHLY, FYNNEI. The CDR3 is made up of 13 amino acids.

In its sample, this clonotype was seen a few times. The chain uses TRBV12-3 or TRBV12-4 and TRBJ1-6; TRBD1 matches at 11 bases. Trimming at V came to 6 bases and at J to 7 bases, leaving 11 bases not matched to a gene. The length of the CDR3 is 17 residues. The CDR3 loop is CASSTVDRGPSNSPLHF. In DNA form, the CDR3 reads TGTGCCAGCAGCACCGTGGACAGGGGGCCGTCCAATTCACCCCTCCACTTT.

V gene TRBV19 combines with J gene TRBJ1-1; 9 positions agree with TRBD1. The CDR3 loop spans 11 amino acids. V gave up 10 bases and J gave up 5 bases; unmatched junction bases: 2. Looked up from germline, CDR1 is LNHDA and CDR2 is SQIVND (reference sequence). The CDR3 DNA sequence: TGTGCCACCGGACAGGGGACTGAAGCTTTCTTT. This sequence encodes CATGQGTEAFF.

To note about this clonotype: A much larger clonotype is one base distant, so this may be a read error. The V gene is TRBV7-9, the J gene TRBJ2-7, with D maybe TRBD2 (6 bases). V was pared by 5 bases and J by 5 bases, with 16 bases between. CDR1 is SEHNR and CDR2 is FQNEAQ in the germline V gene (reference sequence). The CDR3 sequence is 14 residues long. The CDR3 protein is CASSPIGSVDEQYF. CDR3 in DNA: TGTGCCAGCAGCCCGATCGGGAGCGTCGACGAGCAGTACTTC.

This clonotype was seen ten or more times. This chain links TRBV20-1 with TRBJ2-7; tentative D call: TRBD2 (5 bases). Trimming took off 2 bases at V and 4 bases at J, with 21 bases between the two ends. Germline V gene sequence: CDR1 DFQATT, CDR2 SNEGSKA (reference sequence). This CDR3 contains 16 residues. The CDR3, as DNA: TGCAGTGCTAGAAGAGCGGACGTCCCACTAGGTTACGAGCAGTACTTC. This gives the protein CSARRADVPLGYEQYF.

This clonotype has ten or more counts. V usage is TRBV24-1 and J usage is TRBJ2-1; 10 bases are shared with TRBD2. The CDR3 has 16 residues. V gave up 2 bases and J gave up 2 bases; unmatched junction bases: 2. In germline, CDR1 is KGHDR, CDR2 SFDVKD. The CDR3 reads CATSDSLAGAYNEQFF. In DNA, the CDR3 is TGTGCCACCAGTGATTCTCTAGCGGGAGCCTACAATGAGCAGTTCTTC.

This clonotype was observed a handful of times. J is TRBJ1-2 and V is TRBV29-1; 9 bases are shared with TRBD1. V trimming: 7 bases; J trimming: 1 base; junction bases outside the gene matches: 7. There are 14 residues in the CDR3. From germline, CDR1 is SQVTM and CDR2 ANQGSEA. The CDR3 region is CSAVGQGGNYGYTF. CDR3 sequence (DNA): TGCAGCGCTGTGGGACAGGGTGGTAACTATGGCTACACCTTC.

On this clonotype: One junction end disagrees with the germline gene, perhaps due to a read error. The J gene is TRBJ2-1, the V gene TRBV12-3 or TRBV12-4; D unresolved. The CDR3 has 16 residues. CDR3 coding DNA: TGTGCCAGCAGTCCCGACTCCTGGAGCTCCTACAATGGGCAGTTCTTC. This codes for CASSPDSWSSYNGQFF.

This clonotype was detected many times. This chain joins TRBV30 and TRBJ1-2; 8 bases are a match to TRBD1. The germline V gene encodes CDR1 GTSNPN and CDR2 SVGIG (reference sequence). J was trimmed by 4 bases and V by 3 bases; bases with no gene match: 19. The CDR3 contains 18 residues. CDR3 bases: TGTGCCTGGAGGATGAAGCCGGGACAGGCGACGAATACCTATGGCTACACCTTC. Translation gives CAWRMKPGQATNTYGYTF.

The genes are TRBV12-3 or TRBV12-4 and TRBJ2-1; 11 nucleotides line up with TRBD1. V trimming: 7 bases; J trimming: 11 bases; junction bases outside the gene matches: 19. The CDR3 spans 17 residues. CDR3 nucleotide sequence: TGTGCCAGCACCCCGGGACAGGGGGGACAGGCGGGAGCTCAGCAGTTCTTC. It codes for CASTPGQGGQAGAQQFF.

The chain's CDR3 is CASGGNRGQGEAFF. CDR3 in DNA: TGTGCCAGCGGGGGCAACAGGGGGCAGGGTGAAGCTTTCTTT. The chain employs TRBV2 and TRBJ1-1, with 9 positions matching TRBD1. The CDR3 extends over 14 amino acids. Germline V gene lookup returns CDR1 SNHLY and CDR2 FYNNEI. J lost 7 bases, V lost 8 bases, and 11 bases had no gene match.

With respect to this clonotype: A much larger clone differs from this one at a single base, so this may be a read error. The chain couples TRBV2 to TRBJ2-3; TRBD2 might be the D (5 bases). V dropped 7 bases and J dropped 13 bases, with 18 bases sitting between them. CDR3 length: 12 amino acids. Germline V lookup: CDR1 SNHLY, CDR2 FYNNEI. The CDR3 nucleotides are TGTGCCAGCAAACCGAACACGAGGGTAGAGTATTTT. Amino acids: CASKPNTRVEYF. The whole variable domain, filled in from reference TRBV2 and TRBJ2-3, reads EPEVTQTPSHQVTQMGQEVILRCVPISNHLYFYWYRQILGQKVEFLVSFYNNEISEKSEIFDDQFSVERPDGSNFTLKIRSTKLEDSAMYFCASKPNTRVEYFGPGTRLTVL.

The genes are TRBV20-1 and TRBJ2-3, with 11 bases aligning to TRBD2. V was clipped by 0 bases and J by 5 bases; unmatched bases: 4. This CDR3 is built from 15 residues. In germline, CDR1 is DFQATT, CDR2 SNEGSKA (reference sequence). CDR3 region: CSARDLAGGGDTQYF. The CDR3 DNA reads TGCAGTGCTAGAGATCTAGCGGGAGGAGGAGATACGCAGTATTTT.

This clonotype was recorded many times. CDR3 coding DNA: TGTGCCAGCAGCCAAGACTCCTTGGGCCGGGAAGCTTTCTTT. Translated, it gives CASSQDSLGREAFF. The chain employs TRBV3-1 and TRBJ1-1, with D uncertain. The germline V gene encodes CDR1 LGHDT and CDR2 YNNKEL (reference sequence). Trimming pared 0 bases from V and 8 bases from J, leaving 13 bases between. This CDR3 contains 14 residues.

The chain employs TRBV24-1 and TRBJ2-2; no clear D. V dropped 4 bases and J dropped 3 bases, with 5 bases sitting between them. The CDR3 contains 13 residues. Germline-derived CDR1 and CDR2 are KGHDR and SFDVKD. In nucleotides, the CDR3 is TGTGCCACCAGTGAACTGGACACCGGGGAGCTGTTTTTT. It yields the protein CATSELDTGELFF.

This clonotype was observed a few times. This chain uses TRBV29-1 with TRBJ2-7, with D perhaps TRBD1 or TRBD2 (5 bases each). Germline CDR1 reads SQVTM; CDR2 reads ANQGSEA. The V end was cut by 4 bases, the J end by 6 bases, with 22 bases between. The CDR3 sequence is 15 residues long. CDR3 nucleotide sequence: TGCAGCGTTGGGGGGATCGACAGAGGAGTAGGCGAGCAGTACTTC. It codes for CSVGGIDRGVGEQYF.

This clonotype was found many times. This chain links TRBV28 with TRBJ2-1, with D possibly called TRBD1 or TRBD2 (5 bases each). This CDR3 comprises 12 residues. V was shortened by 5 bases and J by 9 bases, with 11 bases between the two germline ends. Germline values: CDR1 MDHEN, CDR2 SYDVKM. The CDR3 sequence: CASSRPRGEQFF. In nucleotides, the CDR3 is TGTGCCAGCAGTCGCCCGAGGGGTGAGCAGTTCTTC.

The chain recombines TRBV28 with TRBJ2-7; 7 bases align to TRBD1. Germline trimming cut 8 bases from V and 0 bases from J; bases unmatched to any gene: 10. There are 15 residues in the CDR3. Germline V gives CDR1 MDHEN, CDR2 SYDVKM. The CDR3 reads CASSPTGALSYEQYF. The CDR3 bases are TGTGCCAGCTCACCAACAGGGGCCCTCTCCTACGAGCAGTACTTC.

At least ten counts were recorded for this clonotype. The chain links TRBV20-1 to TRBJ2-1; a weak D match, TRBD2 (5 bases). Germline assignment: CDR1 DFQATT and CDR2 SNEGSKA (reference sequence). Trimming took 4 bases from V and 2 from J, leaving 12 bases between them. The CDR3 is 14 amino acids. CDR3: CSATGLGTYNEQFF. For the CDR3, the DNA is TGCAGTGCTACCGGACTGGGTACCTACAATGAGCAGTTCTTC.

The CDR3 DNA sequence: TGTGCCAGCACGCGGGACAGGCAAAACTATGGCTACACCTTC. Translating it yields CASTRDRQNYGYTF. The rearrangement uses TRBV9 and TRBJ1-2, with 8 bases aligning to TRBD1. CDR3 length: 14 amino acids. The germline gives CDR1 SGDLS, CDR2 YYNGEE. With V trimmed by 6 bases and J by 2 bases, 6 bases remained unmatched.

The table lists this clonotype with a few counts. The chain uses TRBV4-3 and TRBJ2-5; D may be TRBD1 (5 bases). This CDR3 is 17 amino acids long. Trimming removed 0 bases at V and 1 base at J, with 15 bases between. Germline lookup yields CDR1 LGHNA and CDR2 YSLEER. The CDR3 DNA reads TGCGCCAGCAGCCAAGAAAGGGGTAGTGTCTCCCAAGAGACCCAGTACTTC. Translating it yields CASSQERGSVSQETQYF.

This clonotype was counted at least ten times. This chain joins TRBV18 and TRBJ1-4; D gene uncertain. This CDR3 has 13 amino acids. Germline assignment: CDR1 KGHSH and CDR2 LQKENI. The V gene lost 8 bases and the J gene lost 5 bases, with 12 bases spanning the gap. The CDR3 region is CASPRRRNEKLFF. The CDR3, as DNA: TGTGCCAGCCCACGGCGGAGGAATGAAAAACTGTTTTTT.

This clonotype was detected many times. This chain uses TRBV3-1 with TRBJ2-1, with 8 bases lining up with TRBD2. Germline V gene lookup returns CDR1 LGHDT and CDR2 YNNKEL (reference sequence). V lost 1 base, J lost 10 bases, and 9 bases stayed unmatched. The CDR3 is 15 amino acids. The CDR3: CASSQGWGSGAEQFF. CDR3 sequence (DNA): TGTGCCAGCAGCCAAGGTTGGGGTAGCGGGGCGGAGCAGTTCTTC.

This clonotype was picked up a small number of times. V and J are TRBV29-1 and TRBJ2-1, with 14 bases matching TRBD2. Germline CDR1 SQVTM, CDR2 ANQGSEA. There are 16 residues in the CDR3. V trimming: 2 bases; J trimming: 8 bases; junction bases outside the gene matches: 8. This CDR3 is CSVEWTSGRISDEQFF. The CDR3 DNA reads TGCAGCGTTGAATGGACTAGCGGGAGGATAAGCGATGAGCAGTTCTTC.

This chain uses TRBV20-1 with TRBJ2-7; 8 bases map to TRBD1. Germline CDR1 reads DFQATT; CDR2 reads SNEGSKA (reference sequence). CDR3 size: 14 residues. J gave up 0 bases and V 4 bases, and 5 bases lay outside the gene matches. For the CDR3, the DNA is TGCAGTGCTAATAGACAGGGGCTCTCCTACGAGCAGTACTTC. It translates to CSANRQGLSYEQYF.

This clonotype was counted many times. This rearrangement joins TRBV2 to TRBJ1-5; D is undetermined. This CDR3 has 19 residues. CDR1 and CDR2 (germline): SNHLY, FYNNEI. V gave up 2 bases and J gave up 5 bases, with 25 bases separating them. The CDR3 DNA follows: TGTGCCAGCAGTGAAAAAGTAGCTGGAAGAACAACACGGCATCAGCCCCAGCATTTT. Its translation is CASSEKVAGRTTRHQPQHF.

The chain joins TRBV7-9 to TRBJ2-2; 7 nucleotides agree with TRBD2. The V and J ends lost 5 bases and 6 bases, in that order; junction bases with no gene match: 3. From germline, CDR1 is SEHNR and CDR2 FQNEAQ (reference sequence). The CDR3 contains 13 residues. The CDR3 DNA reads TGTGCCAGCAGCGGGGGGGTCCCCGGGGAGCTGTTTTTT. Its protein product is CASSGGVPGELFF.

V and J are TRBV5-1 and TRBJ1-1; 11 bases fit TRBD1. CDR1 and CDR2 (germline): SGHRS, YFSETQ. V dropped 7 bases and J dropped 7; count of bases not matched to a gene: 6. This CDR3 has 13 residues. The CDR3 bases are TGCGCCAGCTCCCGGACAGGGGGCAGTGAAGCTTTCTTT. Translation gives CASSRTGGSEAFF.

This clonotype occurred many times. The gene calls are TRBV6-1 and TRBJ2-7; 9 bases are a match to TRBD1. The V gene end was trimmed by 6 bases and the J gene end by 3 bases; junction bases not matched to a gene: 9. The CDR3 is made up of 15 amino acids. CDR1 MNHNS and CDR2 SASEGT come from the germline V gene. The CDR3 DNA reads TGTGCCAGCAGGACGGTCGGGACAGGGAGCTACGAGCAGTACTTC. Residues: CASRTVGTGSYEQYF.

This clonotype occurred many times. J is TRBJ2-3 and V is TRBV3-1; 11 bases fit TRBD1. V dropped 3 bases and J dropped 3; count of bases not matched to a gene: 2. The V gene's germline CDR1 is LGHDT and CDR2 YNNKEL (reference sequence). The length of the CDR3 is 15 residues. CDR3 protein: CASSHRDRGTDTQYF. In nucleotides, the CDR3 is TGTGCCAGCAGCCACCGGGACAGGGGGACAGATACGCAGTATTTT.